This T cell receptor beta chain was obtained from a study of Ad26.COV2.S vaccination and SARS-CoV-2 variants. Study overall: Ad26.COV2.S shots went into the muscle once or twice, 56 days apart.

The CDR3 sequence is 14 residues long. Germline V lookup: CDR1 SEHNR, CDR2 FQNEAQ (reference sequence). V was clipped by 2 bases and J by 1 base, with 8 bases between them. Indicated treatment: some 19 received Ad26.COV2.S at low or high dose, single or two shots; about 5 received placebo; per-sample allocation not given. Sampling happened 63 days after the first vaccine or placebo injection. Ad26.COV2.S expressed prefusion-stabilized spike from the original Wuhan strain. Sequencing used immunoSEQ multiplex PCR; TCRdb keeps in-frame clones, though not all of them. The table lists some 290,000 clones, around four fifths of them singletons.

The chain recombines TRBV7-9 with TRBJ2-5; maybe TRBD2 (5 bases). This clonotype originated in a person between 18 and 59 years old who received the Ad26.COV2.S COVID-19 vaccine or a placebo. Sequencing used peripheral blood, obtained in a trial of Ad26.COV2.S vaccine versus placebo. In DNA form, the CDR3 reads TGTGCCAGCAGCTTAATTAGCGTCCAAGAGACCCAGTACTTC. This gives the protein CASSLISVQETQYF.